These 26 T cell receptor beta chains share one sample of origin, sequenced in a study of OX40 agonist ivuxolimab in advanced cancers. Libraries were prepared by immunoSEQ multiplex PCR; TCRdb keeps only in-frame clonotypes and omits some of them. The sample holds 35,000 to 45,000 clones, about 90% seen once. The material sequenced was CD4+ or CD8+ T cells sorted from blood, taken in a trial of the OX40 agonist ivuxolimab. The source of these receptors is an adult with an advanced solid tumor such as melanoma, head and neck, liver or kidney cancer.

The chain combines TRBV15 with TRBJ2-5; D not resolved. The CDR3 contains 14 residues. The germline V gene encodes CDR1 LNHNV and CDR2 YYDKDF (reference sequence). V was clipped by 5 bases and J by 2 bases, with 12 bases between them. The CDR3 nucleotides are TGTGCCACCAGCGGGATAAAAGTACAAGAGACCCAGTACTTC. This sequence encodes CATSGIKVQETQYF.

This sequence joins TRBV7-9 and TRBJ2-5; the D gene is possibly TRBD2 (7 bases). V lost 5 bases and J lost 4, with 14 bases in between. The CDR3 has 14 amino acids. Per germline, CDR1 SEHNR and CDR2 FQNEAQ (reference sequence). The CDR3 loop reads CASSQTGGGETQYF. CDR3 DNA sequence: TGTGCCAGCAGCCAAACGGGGGGCGGAGAGACCCAGTACTTC.

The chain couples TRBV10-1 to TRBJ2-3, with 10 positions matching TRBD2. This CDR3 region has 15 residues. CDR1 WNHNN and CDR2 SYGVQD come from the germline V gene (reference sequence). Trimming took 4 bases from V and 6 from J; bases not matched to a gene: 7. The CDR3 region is CASSALAGDLDTQYF. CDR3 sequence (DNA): TGCGCCAGCAGTGCTCTAGCGGGAGATCTCGATACGCAGTATTTT.

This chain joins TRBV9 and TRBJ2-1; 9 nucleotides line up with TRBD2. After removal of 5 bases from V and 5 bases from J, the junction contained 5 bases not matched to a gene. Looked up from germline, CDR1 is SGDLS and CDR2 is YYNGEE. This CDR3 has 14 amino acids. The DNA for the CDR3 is TGTGCCAGCAGTGCGGGAGGGCCTCACAATGAGCAGTTCTTC. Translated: CASSAGGPHNEQFF.

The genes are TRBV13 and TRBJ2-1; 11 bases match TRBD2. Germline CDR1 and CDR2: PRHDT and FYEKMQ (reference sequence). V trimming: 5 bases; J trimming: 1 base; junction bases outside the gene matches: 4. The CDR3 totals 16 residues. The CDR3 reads CASSPSSGRSYNEQFF. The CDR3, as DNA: TGTGCCAGCAGCCCTTCTAGCGGGAGGTCCTACAATGAGCAGTTCTTC.

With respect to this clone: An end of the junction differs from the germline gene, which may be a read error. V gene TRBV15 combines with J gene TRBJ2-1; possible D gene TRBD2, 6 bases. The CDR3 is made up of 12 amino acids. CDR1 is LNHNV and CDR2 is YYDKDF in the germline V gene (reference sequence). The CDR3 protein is CATRRAGGEQFF. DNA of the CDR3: TGTGCCACCAGAAGAGCGGGCGGTGAGCAGTTCTTC.

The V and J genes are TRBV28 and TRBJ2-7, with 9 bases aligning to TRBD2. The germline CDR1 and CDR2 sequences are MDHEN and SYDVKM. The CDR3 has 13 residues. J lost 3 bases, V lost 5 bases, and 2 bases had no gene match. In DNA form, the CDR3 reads TGTGCCAGCAGTCCTAGCGGGATCTACGAGCAGTACTTC. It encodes CASSPSGIYEQYF.

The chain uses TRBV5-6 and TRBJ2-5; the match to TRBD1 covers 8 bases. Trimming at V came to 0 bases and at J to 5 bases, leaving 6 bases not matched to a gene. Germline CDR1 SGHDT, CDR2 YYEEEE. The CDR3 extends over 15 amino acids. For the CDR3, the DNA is TGTGCCAGCAGCTTGGACAGGGGGACGTGGGAGACCCAGTACTTC. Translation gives CASSLDRGTWETQYF.

The CDR3 DNA reads as TGTGCCAGCAGTTTACGGGGGCCCAGCTCCTACGAGCAGTACTTC. As protein: CASSLRGPSSYEQYF. The chain couples TRBV27 to TRBJ2-7; tentatively, D is TRBD1 or TRBD2 (6 bases each). This CDR3 has 15 residues. Germline lookup yields CDR1 MNHEY and CDR2 SMNVEV (reference sequence). V was clipped by 2 bases and J by 0 bases, with 11 bases between them.

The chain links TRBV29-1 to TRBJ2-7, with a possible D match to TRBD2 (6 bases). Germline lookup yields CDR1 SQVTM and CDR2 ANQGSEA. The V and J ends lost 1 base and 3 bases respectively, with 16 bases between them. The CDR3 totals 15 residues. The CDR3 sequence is CSVEGFGGANYEQYF. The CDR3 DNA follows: TGCAGCGTTGAAGGGTTCGGCGGGGCTAACTACGAGCAGTACTTC.

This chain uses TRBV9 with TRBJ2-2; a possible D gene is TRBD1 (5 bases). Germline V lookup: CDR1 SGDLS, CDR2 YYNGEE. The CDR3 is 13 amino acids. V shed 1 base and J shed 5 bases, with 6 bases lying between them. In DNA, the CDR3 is TGTGCCAGCAGCGTATCAGGGACCGGGGAGCTGTTTTTT. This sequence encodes CASSVSGTGELFF. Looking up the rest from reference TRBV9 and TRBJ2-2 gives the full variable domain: DSGVTQTPKHLITATGQRVTLRCSPRSGDLSVYWYQQSLDQGLQFLIQYYNGEERAKGNILERFSAQQFPDLHSELNLSSLELGDSALYFCASSVSGTGELFFGEGSRLTVL.

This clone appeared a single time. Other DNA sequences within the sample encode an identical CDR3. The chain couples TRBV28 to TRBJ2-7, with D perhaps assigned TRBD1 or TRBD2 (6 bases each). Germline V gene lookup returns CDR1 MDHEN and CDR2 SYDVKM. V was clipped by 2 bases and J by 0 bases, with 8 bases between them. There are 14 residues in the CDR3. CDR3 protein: CASSLRGASYEQYF. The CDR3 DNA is TGTGCCAGCAGTTTAAGGGGGGCCTCCTACGAGCAGTACTTC.

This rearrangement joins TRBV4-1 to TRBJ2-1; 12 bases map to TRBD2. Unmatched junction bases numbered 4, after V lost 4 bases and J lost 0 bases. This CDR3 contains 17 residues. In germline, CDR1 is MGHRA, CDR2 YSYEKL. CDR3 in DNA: TGCGCCAGCAGCCTTATGACTAGCGGGGGCTCCTACAATGAGCAGTTCTTC. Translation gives CASSLMTSGGSYNEQFF.

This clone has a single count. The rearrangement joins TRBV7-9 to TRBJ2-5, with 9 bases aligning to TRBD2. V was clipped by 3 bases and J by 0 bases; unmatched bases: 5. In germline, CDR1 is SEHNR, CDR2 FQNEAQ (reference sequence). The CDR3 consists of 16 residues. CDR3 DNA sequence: TGTGCCAGCAGCTTCCAGACTAGCGGAGACCAAGAGACCCAGTACTTC. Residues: CASSFQTSGDQETQYF.

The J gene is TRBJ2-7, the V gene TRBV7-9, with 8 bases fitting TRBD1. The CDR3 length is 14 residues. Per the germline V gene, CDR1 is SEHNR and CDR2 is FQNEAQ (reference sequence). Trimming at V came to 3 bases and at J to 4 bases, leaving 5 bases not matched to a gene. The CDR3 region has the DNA TGTGCCAGCAGCTTTCCCGGGACAGGATACGAGCAGTACTTC. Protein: CASSFPGTGYEQYF.

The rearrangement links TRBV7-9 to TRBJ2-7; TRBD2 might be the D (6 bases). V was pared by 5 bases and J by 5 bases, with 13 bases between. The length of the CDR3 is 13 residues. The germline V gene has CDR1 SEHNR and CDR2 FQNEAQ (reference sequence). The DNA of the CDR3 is TGTGCCAGCAGCACCGAGCGGGTCCACGAGCAGTACTTC. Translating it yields CASSTERVHEQYF.

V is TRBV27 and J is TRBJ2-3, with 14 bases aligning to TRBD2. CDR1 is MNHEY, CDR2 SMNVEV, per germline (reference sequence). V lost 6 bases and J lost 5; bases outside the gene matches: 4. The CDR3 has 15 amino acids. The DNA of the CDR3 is TGTGCCAGCAGGGGACTAGCGGGAGTTATAGATACGCAGTATTTT. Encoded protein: CASRGLAGVIDTQYF.

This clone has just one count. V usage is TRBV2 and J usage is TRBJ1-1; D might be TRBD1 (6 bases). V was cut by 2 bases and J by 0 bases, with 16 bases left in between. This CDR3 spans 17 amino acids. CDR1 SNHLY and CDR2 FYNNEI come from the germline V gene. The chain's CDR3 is CASSEMAGAPVNTEAFF. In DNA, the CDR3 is TGTGCCAGCAGTGAAATGGCAGGGGCCCCCGTGAACACTGAAGCTTTCTTT.

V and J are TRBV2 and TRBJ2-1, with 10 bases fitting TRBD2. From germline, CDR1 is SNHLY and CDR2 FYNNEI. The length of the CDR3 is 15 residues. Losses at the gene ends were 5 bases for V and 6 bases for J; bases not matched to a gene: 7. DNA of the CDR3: TGTGCCAGCAGTCCTAGCGGGAGTTACAGCAATGAGCAGTTCTTC. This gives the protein CASSPSGSYSNEQFF.

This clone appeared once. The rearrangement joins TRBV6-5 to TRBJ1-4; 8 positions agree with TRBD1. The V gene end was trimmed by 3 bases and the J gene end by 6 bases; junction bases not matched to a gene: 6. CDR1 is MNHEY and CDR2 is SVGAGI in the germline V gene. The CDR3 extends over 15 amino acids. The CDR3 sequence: CASSYRTGGDEKLFF. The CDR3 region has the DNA TGTGCCAGCAGTTATCGCACAGGGGGTGATGAAAAACTGTTTTTT.

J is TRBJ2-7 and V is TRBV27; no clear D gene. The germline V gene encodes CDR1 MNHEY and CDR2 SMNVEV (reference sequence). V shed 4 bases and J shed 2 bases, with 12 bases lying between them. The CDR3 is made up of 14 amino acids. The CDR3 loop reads CASSWALRPYEQYF. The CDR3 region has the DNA TGTGCCAGCAGTTGGGCCCTTAGGCCCTACGAGCAGTACTTC.

The CDR3 DNA reads as TGTGCCAGCAGCTTAGTTTCCATTCGTGGAGAGACCCAGTACTTC. Protein: CASSLVSIRGETQYF. J is TRBJ2-5 and V is TRBV7-9; D is ambiguous. The CDR3 consists of 15 residues. Deletions cut 1 base from V and 4 bases from J, with 13 bases between. Germline CDR1 reads SEHNR; CDR2 reads FQNEAQ (reference sequence).

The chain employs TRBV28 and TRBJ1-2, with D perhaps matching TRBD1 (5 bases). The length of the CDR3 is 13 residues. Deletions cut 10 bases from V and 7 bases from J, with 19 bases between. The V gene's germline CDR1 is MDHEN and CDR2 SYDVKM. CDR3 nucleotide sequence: TGTGCCACCCAGGGCGCGCATTGGCTTGGCTACACCTTC. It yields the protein CATQGAHWLGYTF.

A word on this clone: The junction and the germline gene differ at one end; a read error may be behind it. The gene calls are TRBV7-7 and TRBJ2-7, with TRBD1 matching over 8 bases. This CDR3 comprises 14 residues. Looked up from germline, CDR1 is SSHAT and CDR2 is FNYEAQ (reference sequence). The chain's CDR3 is CASSPGTGVNEQYF. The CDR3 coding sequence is TGTGCTAGCAGCCCCGGGACAGGAGTCAACGAGCAGTACTTC.

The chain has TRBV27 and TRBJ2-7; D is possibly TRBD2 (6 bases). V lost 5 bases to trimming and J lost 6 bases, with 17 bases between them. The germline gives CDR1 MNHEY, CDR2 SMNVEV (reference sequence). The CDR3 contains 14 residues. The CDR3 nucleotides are TGTGCCAGCAGTGCGGGACGAGGTAGGATCGAGCAGTACTTC. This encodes CASSAGRGRIEQYF.

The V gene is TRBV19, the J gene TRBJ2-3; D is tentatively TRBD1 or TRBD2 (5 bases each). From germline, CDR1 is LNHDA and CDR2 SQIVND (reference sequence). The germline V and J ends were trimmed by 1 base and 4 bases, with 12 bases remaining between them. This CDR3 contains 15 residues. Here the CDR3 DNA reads TGTGCCAGTAGTATAGTAAAGGGACCCCCAGATACGCAGTATTTT. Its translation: CASSIVKGPPDTQYF.